The clone carrying this T cell receptor (beta chain) was detected only a few times. The antigen remains unidentified. From the 5' RACE reads, TCRdb called clonotypes with MiXCR, one entry per CDR3 protein. This table holds 430,000 or so distinct CDR3 sequences, more than 20% found once. The data derive from a study of T-cell memory formation after mild COVID-19. Study context: Clustering of TCRs was largely donor specific.

In germline, CDR1 is SGDLS, CDR2 YYNGEE. Trimming cost V 0 bases and J 3 bases; bases outside gene matches: 3. This CDR3 contains 15 residues. Points from the study as a whole: Researchers found some responding clones in pre-infection memory, a sign that cross-reactive memory joined. Researchers report contracting CD4+ clones mostly in CM and EM, with CD8+ clones in EMRA. Second-wave clones reaching peak frequency on day 37 lacked confirmed SARS-CoV-2 specificity.

The sequencing input was PBMCs or a T cell subset sorted from them (not recorded which). The receptor was isolated from an adult woman who had mild COVID-19 (a few samples of this study predate the infection). Cell type and time point are not known. The rearrangement links TRBV9 to TRBJ2-7; 10 nucleotides line up with TRBD2. CDR3 nucleotide sequence: TGTGCCAGCAGCGTAGCTTCTAGCGGGAGCTACGAGCAGTACTTC. Amino acid sequence: CASSVASSGSYEQYF.